The 25 T cell receptor beta chains in this list originate from one sample, sequenced in a study of cytomegalovirus exposure and HLA in healthy donors. Researchers ran the PCR with 60 Vbeta and 13 Jbeta primers. This table comes from immunoSEQ multiplex PCR, and its TCRdb copy is limited to in-frame clones, with some not included. This sample has approximately 90,000 clones, with around 8% found just once. Specimen: PBMCs. Source of these receptors: a middle-aged man in good health and CMV-seronegative.

This sequence joins TRBV6-1 and TRBJ1-1, with D tentatively TRBD1 (5 bases). CDR1 is MNHNS, CDR2 SASEGT, per germline. CDR3 length: 14 amino acids. Trimming took off 4 bases at V and 0 bases at J, with 9 bases between the two ends. This CDR3 reads CASSGTGLNTEAFF. For the CDR3, the DNA is TGTGCCAGCAGTGGAACAGGCCTGAACACTGAAGCTTTCTTT.

V is TRBV29-1 and J is TRBJ2-3, with 8 positions matching TRBD1. This CDR3 contains 12 residues. Trimming at V came to 7 bases and at J to 1 base, leaving 1 base not matched to a gene. Germline CDR1 and CDR2: SQVTM and ANQGSEA. CDR3 protein: CSGGQGTDTQYF. The CDR3, as DNA: TGCAGCGGGGGACAGGGCACAGATACGCAGTATTTT.

In its sample, this clone was seen a few times. The chain carries TRBV11-3 and TRBJ1-1; possibly TRBD1 for D (6 bases). Germline loops: CDR1 SGHNT, CDR2 YENEEA. The length of the CDR3 is 16 residues. Trimming shortened V by 5 bases and J by 5 bases, and 21 bases separated the two germline ends. The CDR3 DNA is TGTGCCAGCAGCAAGGGGGGGAGGGCAGCGAATACTGAAGCTTTCTTT. This sequence encodes CASSKGGRAANTEAFF.

This clone was detected a few times. This rearrangement joins TRBV5-1 to TRBJ1-3, with D tentatively TRBD1 (6 bases). The CDR3 runs to 16 residues. Germline values: CDR1 SGHRS, CDR2 YFSETQ. V dropped 3 bases and J dropped 3 bases, with 16 bases sitting between them. The CDR3 DNA follows: TGCGCCAGCAGCTGGAACTCACAGGGTAATGGAAACACCATATATTTT. Amino acids: CASSWNSQGNGNTIYF.

V and J are TRBV19 and TRBJ2-6; a weak D match, TRBD1 (6 bases). Trimming took off 7 bases at V and 4 bases at J, with 14 bases between the two ends. This CDR3 is built from 15 residues. Germline V lookup: CDR1 LNHDA, CDR2 SQIVND (reference sequence). The CDR3 DNA is TGTGCCAGTACTAGGTCAGGGGCAGGGGCCAACGTCCTGACTTTC. As protein: CASTRSGAGANVLTF. The complete variable domain, with remaining parts taken from reference TRBV19 and TRBJ2-6, reads DGGITQSPKYLFRKEGQNVTLSCEQNLNHDAMYWYRQDPGQGLRLIYYSQIVNDFQKGDIAEGYSVSREKKESFPLTVTSAQKNPTAFYLCASTRSGAGANVLTFGAGSRLTVL.

This sequence joins TRBV19 and TRBJ2-5; 10 positions match TRBD1. CDR1 is LNHDA, CDR2 SQIVND, per germline (reference sequence). CDR3 size: 16 residues. The V and J ends lost 4 bases and 1 base, in that order; junction bases with no gene match: 6. The CDR3 bases are TGTGCCAGTAGTAGTCGACAGGGGGCGACCCAAGAGACCCAGTACTTC. This codes for CASSSRQGATQETQYF.

This clone was picked up a small number of times. CDR3 amino acids: CASSYSGASYEQYF. The DNA of the CDR3 is TGTGCCAGCAGTTACTCAGGGGCTAGCTACGAGCAGTACTTC. The rearrangement links TRBV6-6 to TRBJ2-7; possibly TRBD1 for D (5 bases). V shed 0 bases and J shed 3 bases, with 9 bases lying between them. Germline CDR1 and CDR2: MNHNY and SVGAGI (reference sequence). The CDR3 totals 14 residues.

This clone has just a few counts. At one boundary the junction diverges from the germline segment, which might be a read error. The chain uses TRBV2 and TRBJ1-2; weak D call: TRBD1 (5 bases). The CDR3 extends over 11 amino acids. Germline CDR1 SNHLY, CDR2 FYNNEI. DNA for the CDR3: TGTGCCAGCAGGGAAAGGGGCATTTCGGAATTC. Protein sequence: CASRERGISEF.

The rearrangement links TRBV5-4 to TRBJ2-7, with no clear D. The CDR3 consists of 12 residues. The V gene lost 6 bases and the J gene lost 9 bases, with 16 bases spanning the gap. The germline gives CDR1 SGHNT, CDR2 YYREEE (reference sequence). CDR3 coding DNA: TGTGCCAGCACCGATAACCTCTACCGGCAGTACTTC. Translated, it gives CASTDNLYRQYF.

The V and J genes are TRBV30 and TRBJ2-7, with D possibly matching TRBD1 (6 bases). The CDR3 totals 12 residues. Trimming removed 6 bases from V and 2 bases from J, with 11 bases in between. The germline CDR1 and CDR2 sequences are GTSNPN and SVGIG (reference sequence). The CDR3 reads CACKQGTYEQYF. CDR3 bases: TGTGCCTGTAAACAGGGTACCTACGAGCAGTACTTC.

This clone was seen more than once but under ten times. The genes are TRBV13 and TRBJ2-1; 12 nucleotides agree with TRBD2. The CDR3 consists of 20 residues. The V gene end was trimmed by 5 bases and the J gene end by 0 bases; junction bases not matched to a gene: 14. The germline CDR1 and CDR2 sequences are PRHDT and FYEKMQ (reference sequence). CDR3 protein: CASSPYRRTSGKSSYNEQFF. Written as DNA, the CDR3 is TGTGCCAGCAGCCCCTACCGCCGGACTAGCGGGAAAAGCTCCTACAATGAGCAGTTCTTC.

This chain connects TRBV28 to TRBJ1-2; 10 bases align to TRBD1. The CDR3 consists of 13 residues. Per the germline V gene, CDR1 is MDHEN and CDR2 is SYDVKM. The V gene end was trimmed by 3 bases and the J gene end by 7 bases; junction bases not matched to a gene: 2. CDR3 region: CASSLTGGPGYTF. In DNA, the CDR3 is TGTGCCAGCAGTTTGACAGGGGGCCCTGGCTACACCTTC.

The J gene is TRBJ2-1, the V gene TRBV7-3; D unresolved. The germline CDR1 and CDR2 sequences are SGHTA and FQGTGA. The CDR3 sequence is 16 residues long. V lost 2 bases and J lost 2, with 13 bases in between. The CDR3 region has the DNA TGTGCCAGCAGCTTAGACTCAGCTGAGCCCTACAATGAGCAGTTCTTC. Translation gives CASSLDSAEPYNEQFF.

This sequence joins TRBV21-1 and TRBJ2-3; TRBD2, the D gene given by the table, was not confirmed from the DNA. TRBV21-1 has pseudogene status. The length of the CDR3 is 18 residues. The CDR3: CASSKASGLAASTDTQYF. CDR3 coding DNA: TGTGCCAGCAGCAAAGCTAGCGGACTAGCGGCTAGCACAGATACGCAGTATTTT.

The sample holds a few counts of this clone. In nucleotides, the CDR3 is TGTGCCAGCAGCTTGAGGGAGTCCTACAATGAGCAGTTCTTC. Its translation is CASSLRESYNEQFF. This chain uses TRBV7-2 with TRBJ2-1, with D possibly TRBD2 on 5 matching bases. V was trimmed by 3 bases and J by 1 base, leaving 7 bases between them. Per germline, CDR1 SGHTA and CDR2 FQGNSA. The CDR3 is 14 residues long.

J is TRBJ2-2 and V is TRBV6-6, with 8 bases that match TRBD2. In germline, CDR1 is MNHNY, CDR2 SVGAGI (reference sequence). CDR3 length: 16 residues. Germline trimming cut 0 bases from V and 3 bases from J; bases unmatched to any gene: 3. CDR3 sequence reads: CASSYSGGGYTGELFF. The CDR3 DNA reads as TGTGCCAGCAGTTACTCGGGCGGGGGGTACACCGGGGAGCTGTTTTTT.

This clone was recorded a few times. V usage is TRBV4-2 and J usage is TRBJ2-3; 9 bases agree with TRBD1. The CDR3 length is 18 residues. Trimming at V came to 0 bases and at J to 3 bases, leaving 10 bases not matched to a gene. Germline V gene data show CDR1 as LGHNA and CDR2 as YNFKEQ. The CDR3: CASSQDPHGDRVTDTQYF. The CDR3 DNA sequence: TGTGCCAGCAGCCAAGATCCCCACGGGGACAGGGTGACAGATACGCAGTATTTT.

This clone was seen only a few times. V is TRBV6-6 and J is TRBJ1-2; 11 nucleotides line up with TRBD1. The ends lost 6 bases at V and 4 bases at J; junction bases unmatched: 4. CDR3 length: 14 residues. CDR1 MNHNY and CDR2 SVGAGI come from the germline V gene (reference sequence). The CDR3 region is CASRRDRGTYGYTF. As DNA, the CDR3 is TGTGCCAGCAGGAGGGACAGGGGGACCTATGGCTACACCTTC.

V usage is TRBV13 and J usage is TRBJ2-2; TRBD2 matches at 7 bases. The CDR3 is 19 residues long. Unmatched junction bases numbered 19, after V lost 5 bases and J lost 4 bases. Germline CDR1 and CDR2: PRHDT and FYEKMQ (reference sequence). Here the CDR3 DNA reads TGTGCCAGCAGCCAAAATCTGGCTAGCGGTTTGGGGGGCACCGGGGAGCTGTTTTTT. Its translation: CASSQNLASGLGGTGELFF.

This rearrangement joins TRBV10-1 to TRBJ2-7, with TRBD2 identical over 9 bases. CDR3 length: 13 residues. After removal of 6 bases from V and 4 bases from J, the junction contained 4 bases not matched to a gene. Germline loops: CDR1 WNHNN, CDR2 SYGVQD (reference sequence). The CDR3 sequence is CASSPSGDYEQYF. For the CDR3, the DNA is TGCGCCAGCAGCCCTAGCGGGGATTACGAGCAGTACTTC.

The chain combines TRBV6-5 with TRBJ1-2, with 9 bases matching TRBD1. Losses at the gene ends were 0 bases for V and 4 bases for J; bases not matched to a gene: 0. CDR3 length: 14 residues. Looked up from germline, CDR1 is MNHEY and CDR2 is SVGAGI. The CDR3 DNA is TGTGCCAGCAGTTACTCGACAGGGGGCTATGGCTACACCTTC. Protein: CASSYSTGGYGYTF.

This rearrangement joins TRBV18 to TRBJ2-3; D is possibly TRBD2 (5 bases). Germline loops: CDR1 KGHSH, CDR2 LQKENI. CDR3 length: 15 amino acids. V lost 3 bases, J lost 2 bases, and 12 bases lay in between. CDR3: CASSPYREATDTQYF. CDR3 DNA: TGTGCCAGCTCACCGTATCGGGAAGCCACAGATACGCAGTATTTT.

The genes are TRBV27 and TRBJ2-1, with TRBD2 identical over 16 bases. V gave up 5 bases and J gave up 10 bases; unmatched junction bases: 8. The CDR3 covers 16 residues. CDR1 and CDR2 (germline): MNHEY, SMNVEV (reference sequence). CDR3 sequence (DNA): TGTGCCAGCAGTCACTATGGGACTAGCGGGAGGGGAGAGCAGTTCTTC. Its translation: CASSHYGTSGRGEQFF.

This clone was detected only a few times. This sequence joins TRBV28 and TRBJ1-3; the match to TRBD1 covers 8 bases. CDR1 and CDR2 from the germline V gene are MDHEN and SYDVKM. V was pared by 7 bases and J by 5 bases, with 7 bases of the junction left unmatched. This CDR3 spans 14 amino acids. The CDR3 region has the DNA TGTGCCAGCACGGGGGGCAGGGGGCGAAACACCATATATTTT. Translated, it gives CASTGGRGRNTIYF.

The genes are TRBV5-4 and TRBJ2-7; 7 bases align to TRBD1. The ends lost 3 bases at V and 2 bases at J; junction bases unmatched: 5. Germline V gene sequence: CDR1 SGHNT, CDR2 YYREEE (reference sequence). The CDR3 contains 14 residues. CDR3 residues: CASSSEQGTYEQYF. CDR3 in DNA: TGTGCCAGCAGCTCCGAACAGGGGACCTACGAGCAGTACTTC.